The source of this TCR beta chain is a study of CD8+ T cells in alopecia areata. For this clone: Its target is not known.

General study findings and limits: Scalp samples also yield sequences from resident alphabeta T cells of normal skin. Alopecia totalis/universalis scalp especially showed more expanded CD8+ clones than normal scalp. Possibly as an HLA-related effect, TCR sharing across patients appeared less clear than in mice.

It was cDNA, reverse transcribed from extracted RNA, that served as the sequencing template. Sequencing was performed with immunoSEQ multiplex PCR; in TCRdb, only in-frame clones are kept and a portion is missing. Of about 110,000 clones listed, 59% are singletons. The CDR3 is 14 residues long. The germline CDR1 and CDR2 sequences are KGHSH and LQKENI. With 3 bases removed from V and 4 bases from J, the gap between germline ends came to 12 bases. The origin of this receptor is a human donor in good health. This chain joins TRBV18 and TRBJ2-5, with a possible D match to TRBD1 (6 bases). Material for sequencing was CD8+ T cells sorted from blood. The CDR3 reads CASSPGGGGETQYF. CDR3 DNA: TGTGCCAGCTCACCCGGTGGGGGCGGAGAGACCCAGTACTTC. The full variable domain, in which reference TRBV18 and TRBJ2-5 provide the parts outside the CDR3, is NAGVMQNPRHLVRRRGQEARLRCSPMKGHSHVYWYRQLPEEGLKFMVYLQKENIIDESGMPKERFSAEFPKEGPSILRIQQVVRGDSAAYFCASSPGGGGETQYFGPGTRLLVL.